The 20 T cell receptor beta chains below come from one sample, sequenced in a study of blood T cells in healthy people across ages. Sample-barcoded 5' priming and a J-beta primer mix drove a second PCR of roughly 7 to 11 cycles. One entry per CDR3 protein results from TCRdb running MiXCR on the 5' RACE reads. The sample carries fewer than 800,000 distinct CDR3 sequences, around 21% recorded once. Material for sequencing was blood. The receptors were sampled from a man between 65 and 79 years old in good health.

This clonotype was detected many times. This rearrangement joins TRBV5-1 to TRBJ2-5; TRBD2 might be the D (6 bases). V lost 2 bases, J lost 3 bases, and 8 bases lay in between. CDR3 length equals 13 residues. Germline V gene lookup returns CDR1 SGHRS and CDR2 YFSETQ. In DNA, the CDR3 is TGCGCCAGCAGCTTCGGGGGTGAAGAGACCCAGTACTTC. This codes for CASSFGGEETQYF.

This chain joins TRBV29-1 and TRBJ2-4, with 7 bases identical to TRBD1. The CDR3 spans 16 residues. Germline CDR1 reads SQVTM; CDR2 reads ANQGSEA. The junction had 10 bases not matched to a gene; V was cut back by 5 bases and J by 0 bases. CDR3 coding DNA: TGCAGCGTTTCCGGACAGGAACTAACAGCCAAAAACATTCAGTACTTC. This encodes CSVSGQELTAKNIQYF.

A few counts support this clonotype. The chain combines TRBV6-5 with TRBJ2-5; D may be TRBD1 (6 bases). V dropped 6 bases and J dropped 2 bases, with 16 bases sitting between them. Germline V gives CDR1 MNHEY, CDR2 SVGAGI. This CDR3 has 15 residues. CDR3 DNA: TGTGCCAGCAGGGTACAGGGAGTGGGGCAAGAGACCCAGTACTTC. It specifies CASRVQGVGQETQYF.

This clonotype showed up just a few times. The chain employs TRBV7-2 and TRBJ2-5; a weak D match, TRBD2 (6 bases). Trimming stripped 2 bases from V and 2 bases from J, with 12 bases between. Germline CDR1 and CDR2: SGHTA and FQGNSA. CDR3 length: 15 amino acids. The CDR3 coding sequence is TGTGCCAGCAGCTTACGGGCGGGACGGCAAGAGACCCAGTACTTC. The encoded protein is CASSLRAGRQETQYF.

This clonotype was seen only a few times. The V call is TRBV6-1, the J call TRBJ2-1, with 13 bases fitting TRBD2. The CDR3 covers 16 residues. V dropped 4 bases and J dropped 7; count of bases not matched to a gene: 7. The germline V gene has CDR1 MNHNS and CDR2 SASEGT. CDR3 loop: CASSGTGLAGLNEQFF. CDR3 DNA sequence: TGTGCCAGCAGTGGGACGGGACTAGCGGGACTGAATGAGCAGTTCTTC.

A few counts support this clonotype. The gene calls are TRBV4-3 and TRBJ1-4; no firm D call. From germline, CDR1 is LGHNA and CDR2 YSLEER. The CDR3 covers 15 residues. The V and J ends lost 6 bases and 0 bases respectively, with 11 bases between them. The CDR3 DNA is TGCGCCAGCAGTACGGACTTTGCAACTAATGAAAAACTGTTTTTT. Residues: CASSTDFATNEKLFF.

This clonotype was picked up a small number of times. V gene TRBV10-3 combines with J gene TRBJ1-4; D gene ambiguous. Per the germline V gene, CDR1 is ENHRY and CDR2 is SYGVKD. The CDR3 consists of 14 residues. The V end lost 6 bases, the J end lost 8 bases, and 16 bases lay between the germline ends. CDR3 in amino acids: CAISSASLGEKLFF. CDR3 in DNA: TGTGCCATCAGCTCGGCATCGCTGGGAGAAAAACTGTTTTTT.

The rearrangement links TRBV6-1 to TRBJ2-5, with D perhaps matching TRBD2 (5 bases). Germline V gene sequence: CDR1 MNHNS, CDR2 SASEGT. This CDR3 has 14 residues. With 6 bases removed from V and 2 bases from J, the gap between germline ends came to 13 bases. The CDR3 loop is CASRNQAEQETQYF. The DNA of the CDR3 is TGTGCCAGCAGAAATCAAGCGGAACAAGAGACCCAGTACTTC.

This clonotype was seen a few times. This chain joins TRBV29-1 and TRBJ2-7, with D tentatively TRBD2 (5 bases). Germline V gives CDR1 SQVTM, CDR2 ANQGSEA. The CDR3 contains 12 residues. Trimming removed 5 bases from V and 11 bases from J, with 19 bases in between. Written as DNA, the CDR3 is TGCAGCGTTACAAAGATAGGAGGTAAAGAGTACTTC. Amino acid sequence: CSVTKIGGKEYF.

The chain carries TRBV2 and TRBJ2-7; D ambiguous. Trimming removed 11 bases at V and 4 bases at J, with 15 bases between. The CDR3 extends over 12 amino acids. Looked up from germline, CDR1 is SNHLY and CDR2 is FYNNEI. CDR3 in DNA: TGTGCCGGCGAAGAGGACGGATACGAGCAGTACTTC. It specifies CAGEEDGYEQYF.

This clonotype came up many times. The chain links TRBV28 to TRBJ2-5; D call uncertain. The germline V and J ends were trimmed by 6 bases and 0 bases, with 11 bases remaining between them. This CDR3 has 14 amino acids. Germline V CDR1 and CDR2: MDHEN, SYDVKM. The CDR3 protein is CASSPNDNQETQYF. The CDR3 nucleotides read TGTGCCAGCAGCCCCAACGACAACCAAGAGACCCAGTACTTC. Drawing the rest from reference TRBV28 and TRBJ2-5, the complete variable domain is DVKVTQSSRYLVKRTGEKVFLECVQDMDHENMFWYRQDPGLGLRLIYFSYDVKMKEKGDIPEGYSVSREKKERFSLILESASTNQTSMYLCASSPNDNQETQYFGPGTRLLVL.

The chain carries TRBV7-8 and TRBJ2-3, with 9 bases lining up with TRBD2. J was trimmed by 2 bases and V by 1 base; bases with no gene match: 4. This CDR3 has 16 residues. The germline V gene has CDR1 SGHVS and CDR2 FQNEAQ. DNA for the CDR3: TGTGCCAGCAGCTTAGATGCGGGAGGGGTCACAGATACGCAGTATTTT. Its protein is CASSLDAGGVTDTQYF.

The rearrangement joins TRBV20-1 to TRBJ2-7, with 7 bases that match TRBD2. Per germline, CDR1 DFQATT and CDR2 SNEGSKA (reference sequence). This CDR3 has 16 amino acids. Losses at the gene ends were 1 base for V and 2 bases for J; bases not matched to a gene: 11. The CDR3 region is CSARGVAGLGAYEQYF. The CDR3 DNA follows: TGCAGTGCTAGAGGTGTGGCAGGACTAGGGGCCTACGAGCAGTACTTC.

This clonotype has just a few counts. A much more abundant neighbour one base away suggests this may be a read error. The V and J genes are TRBV19 and TRBJ2-6, with D perhaps TRBD1 or TRBD2 (5 bases each). The CDR3 spans 15 residues. Germline V gene lookup returns CDR1 LNHDA and CDR2 SQIVND (reference sequence). Written as DNA, the CDR3 is TGTGCCAGTGAGTTGGGGAGCTCTGGGGCCAACGTCCCGACTTTC. Amino acids: CASELGSSGANVPTF.

The J gene is TRBJ2-5, the V gene TRBV14; 8 bases align to TRBD2. The CDR3 sequence is 15 residues long. Germline-derived CDR1 and CDR2 are SGHDN and FVKESK. The V gene end was trimmed by 1 base and the J gene end by 3 bases; junction bases not matched to a gene: 4. CDR3 loop: CASSQVTSGKETQYF. The DNA of the CDR3 is TGTGCCAGCAGCCAAGTAACTAGCGGTAAAGAGACCCAGTACTTC.

V gene TRBV5-1 combines with J gene TRBJ1-4; no clear D. V lost 0 bases and J 0 bases, leaving 9 bases between the germline ends. CDR1 is SGHRS, CDR2 YFSETQ, per germline. This CDR3 spans 16 amino acids. CDR3 in amino acids: CASSLVPASTNEKLFF. The CDR3 nucleotides read TGCGCCAGCAGCTTGGTGCCAGCCTCAACTAATGAAAAACTGTTTTTT.

V is TRBV7-3 and J is TRBJ2-3, with D hard to call. In germline, CDR1 is SGHTA, CDR2 FQGTGA. The CDR3 is 13 residues long. Deletions cut 2 bases from V and 5 bases from J, with 8 bases between. CDR3 bases: TGTGCCAGCAGCTTAGACCCCTTAGATACGCAGTATTTT. This gives the protein CASSLDPLDTQYF. Based on the CDR3 plus reference TRBV7-3 and TRBJ2-3, the full variable domain is GAGVSQTPSNKVTEKGKYVELRCDPISGHTALYWYRQSLGQGPEFLIYFQGTGAADDSGLPNDRFFAVRPEGSVSTLKIQRTERGDSAVYLCASSLDPLDTQYFGPGTRLTVL.

The rearrangement joins TRBV6-6 to TRBJ2-7; either TRBD1 or TRBD2 may supply D (5 bases each). CDR3 size: 15 residues. Per the germline V gene, CDR1 is MNHNY and CDR2 is SVGAGI (reference sequence). Trimming left V 7 bases short and J 2 bases short, with 18 bases between. The CDR3, as DNA: TGTGCCAGCACCGACTCTCCCGGGACGACCTACGAGCAGTACTTC. The encoded protein is CASTDSPGTTYEQYF.

For this clonotype: As the CDR3 is not closed by the conserved phenylalanine or tryptophan, this likely results from a read error. This chain links TRBV19 with TRBJ1-1; D is possibly TRBD1 (5 bases). The CDR3 length is 14 residues. Germline CDR1 LNHDA, CDR2 SQIVND (reference sequence). V lost 3 bases and J 3 bases, leaving 11 bases between the germline ends. The CDR3 bases are TGTGCCAGTAGTATGTGGGGGGGGGACACTGAAGCTTTCATT. Translated, it gives CASSMWGGDTEAFI.

V usage is TRBV28 and J usage is TRBJ2-4; TRBD1 matches at 11 bases. Germline CDR1 and CDR2: MDHEN and SYDVKM. J gave up 3 bases and V 1 base, and 5 bases lay outside the gene matches. This CDR3 is built from 17 residues. The CDR3 protein is CASSLLGQGVGKNIQYF. CDR3 in DNA: TGTGCCAGCAGTTTATTGGGACAGGGGGTGGGCAAAAACATTCAGTACTTC.